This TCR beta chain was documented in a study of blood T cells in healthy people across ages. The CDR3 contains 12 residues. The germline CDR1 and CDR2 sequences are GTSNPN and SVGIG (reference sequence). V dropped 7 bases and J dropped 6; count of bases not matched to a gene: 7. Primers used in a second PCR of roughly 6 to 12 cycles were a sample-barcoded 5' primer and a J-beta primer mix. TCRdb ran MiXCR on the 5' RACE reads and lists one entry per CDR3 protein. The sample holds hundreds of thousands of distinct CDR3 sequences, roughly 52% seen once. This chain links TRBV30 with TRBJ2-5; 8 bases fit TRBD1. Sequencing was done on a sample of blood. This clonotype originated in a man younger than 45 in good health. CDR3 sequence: CASGQGRKTQYF. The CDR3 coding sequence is TGTGCCTCAGGACAGGGAAGAAAGACCCAGTACTTC. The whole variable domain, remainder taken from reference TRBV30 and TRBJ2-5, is SQTIHQWPATLVQPVGSPLSLECTVEGTSNPNLYWYRQAAGRGLQLLFYSVGIGQISSEVPQNLSASRPQDRQFILSSKKLLLSDSGFYLCASGQGRKTQYFGPGTRLLVL.